The present entry profiles one T cell receptor beta chain with its context. Its cognate antigen is unknown. The data derive from a study of cytomegalovirus exposure and HLA in healthy donors. With 60 Vbeta and 13 Jbeta primers, the PCR was carried out. The data were produced by immunoSEQ multiplex PCR, yet TCRdb's version contains in-frame clones alone and is incomplete. The sample consists of roughly 100,000 clones, 60% to 80% of them appearing once. This CDR3 has 14 residues. V dropped 4 bases and J dropped 2 bases, with 12 bases sitting between them. Germline V gene lookup returns CDR1 SEHNR and CDR2 FQNEAQ (reference sequence). Healthy individuals who donated bone marrow served as the donors. Overall study results and limits: An apparent linkage of common viral pathogens to several of the most significant clusters emerged in a later analysis.

The sample comprised PBMCs. This sequence originates from a boy aged 5-17 years in good health and CMV-seronegative. V is TRBV7-9 and J is TRBJ2-7; no reliable D call. This CDR3 reads CASSSIPNTYEQYF. The CDR3 DNA reads TGTGCCAGCAGCTCTATACCTAATACCTACGAGCAGTACTTC.